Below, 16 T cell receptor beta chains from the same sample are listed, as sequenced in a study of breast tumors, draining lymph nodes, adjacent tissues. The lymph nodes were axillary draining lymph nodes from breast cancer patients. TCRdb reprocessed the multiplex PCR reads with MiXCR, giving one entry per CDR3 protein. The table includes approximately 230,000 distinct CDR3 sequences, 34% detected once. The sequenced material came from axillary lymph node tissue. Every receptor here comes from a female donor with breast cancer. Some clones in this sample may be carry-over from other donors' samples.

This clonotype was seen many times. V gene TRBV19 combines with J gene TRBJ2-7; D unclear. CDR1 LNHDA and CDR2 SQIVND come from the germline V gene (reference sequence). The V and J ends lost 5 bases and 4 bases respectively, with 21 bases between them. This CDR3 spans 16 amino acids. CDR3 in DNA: TGTGCCAGTAGTCCCCGAGCTGGCCCCGTGAGGTACGAGCAGTACTTC. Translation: CASSPRAGPVRYEQYF.

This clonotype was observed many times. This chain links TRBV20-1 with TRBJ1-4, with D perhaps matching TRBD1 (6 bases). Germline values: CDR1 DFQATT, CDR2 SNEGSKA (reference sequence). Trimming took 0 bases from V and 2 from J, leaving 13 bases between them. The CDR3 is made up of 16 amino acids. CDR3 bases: TGCAGTGCTAGAGAGGGCAGGGGTTTGACTAATGAAAAACTGTTTTTT. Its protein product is CSAREGRGLTNEKLFF.

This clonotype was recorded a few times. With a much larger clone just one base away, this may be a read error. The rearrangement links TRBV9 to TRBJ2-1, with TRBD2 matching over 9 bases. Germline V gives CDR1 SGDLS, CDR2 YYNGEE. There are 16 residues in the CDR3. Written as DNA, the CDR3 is TGTGCCAGCAGCCCCCGAACCGGACTAGCGATCAATGCGCAGTTCTTC. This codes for CASSPRTGLAINAQFF.

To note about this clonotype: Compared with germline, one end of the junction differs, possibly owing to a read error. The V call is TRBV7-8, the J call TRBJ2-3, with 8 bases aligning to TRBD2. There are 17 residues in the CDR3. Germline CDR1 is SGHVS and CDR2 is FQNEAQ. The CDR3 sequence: CASSLVPSGSVADPQYF. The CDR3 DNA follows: TGTGCCAGCAGCTTAGTACCGAGCGGGAGTGTGGCAGATCCGCAGTATTTT.

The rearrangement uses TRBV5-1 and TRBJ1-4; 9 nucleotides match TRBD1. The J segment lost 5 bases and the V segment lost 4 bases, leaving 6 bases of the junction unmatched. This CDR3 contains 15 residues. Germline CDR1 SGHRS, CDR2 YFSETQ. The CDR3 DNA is TGCGCCAGCAGCGTGGGACAGGGTGAGAATGAAAAACTGTTTTTT. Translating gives CASSVGQGENEKLFF.

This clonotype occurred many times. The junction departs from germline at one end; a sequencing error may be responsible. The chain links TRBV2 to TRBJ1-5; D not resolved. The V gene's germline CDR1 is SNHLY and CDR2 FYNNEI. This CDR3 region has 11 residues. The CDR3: CASSEDQPQHF. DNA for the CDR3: TGTGCTAGCAGTGAGGATCAGCCCCAGCATTTT. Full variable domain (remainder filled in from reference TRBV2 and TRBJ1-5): EPEVTQTPSHQVTQMGQEVILRCVPISNHLYFYWYRQILGQKVEFLVSFYNNEISEKSEIFDDQFSVERPDGSNFTLKIRSTKLEDSAMYFCASSEDQPQHFGDGTRLSIL.

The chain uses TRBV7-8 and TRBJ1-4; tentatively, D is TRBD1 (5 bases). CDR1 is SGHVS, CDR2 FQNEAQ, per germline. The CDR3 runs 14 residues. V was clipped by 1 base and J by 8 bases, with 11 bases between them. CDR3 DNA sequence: TGTGCCAGCAGCTTAGGGGAGGGGTGGGAAAAACTGTTTTTT. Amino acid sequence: CASSLGEGWEKLFF.

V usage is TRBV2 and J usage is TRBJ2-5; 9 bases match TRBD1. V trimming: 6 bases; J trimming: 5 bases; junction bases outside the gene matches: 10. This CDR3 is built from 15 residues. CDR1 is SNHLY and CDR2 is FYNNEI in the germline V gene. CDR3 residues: CASSPRTGDGETQYF. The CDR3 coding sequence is TGTGCCAGCAGCCCTCGGACAGGGGACGGGGAGACCCAGTACTTC. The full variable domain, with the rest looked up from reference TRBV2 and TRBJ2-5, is EPEVTQTPSHQVTQMGQEVILRCVPISNHLYFYWYRQILGQKVEFLVSFYNNEISEKSEIFDDQFSVERPDGSNFTLKIRSTKLEDSAMYFCASSPRTGDGETQYFGPGTRLLVL.

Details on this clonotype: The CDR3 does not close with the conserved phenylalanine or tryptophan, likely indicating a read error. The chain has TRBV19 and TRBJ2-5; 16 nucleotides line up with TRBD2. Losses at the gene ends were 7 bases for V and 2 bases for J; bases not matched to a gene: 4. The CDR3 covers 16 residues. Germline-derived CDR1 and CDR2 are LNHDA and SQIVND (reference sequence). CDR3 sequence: CASTPGLAGGQETQYS. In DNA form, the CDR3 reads TGTGCCAGTACCCCGGGACTAGCGGGGGGGCAAGAGACCCAGTACTCC.

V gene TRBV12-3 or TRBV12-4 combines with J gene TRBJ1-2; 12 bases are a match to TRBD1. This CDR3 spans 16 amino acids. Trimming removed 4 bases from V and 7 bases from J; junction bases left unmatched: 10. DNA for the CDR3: TGTGCCAGCAGTTCAGCCCCGGGACAGGGGGCTTTTGGCTACACCTTC. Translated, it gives CASSSAPGQGAFGYTF.

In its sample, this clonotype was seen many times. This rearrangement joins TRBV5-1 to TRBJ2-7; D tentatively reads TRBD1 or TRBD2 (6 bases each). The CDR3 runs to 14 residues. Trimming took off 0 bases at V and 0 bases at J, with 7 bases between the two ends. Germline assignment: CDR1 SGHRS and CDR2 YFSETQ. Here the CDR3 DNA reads TGCGCCAGCAGCTTGGCGGGGGCCTCCTACGAGCAGTACTTC. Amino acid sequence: CASSLAGASYEQYF.

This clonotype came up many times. The CDR3: CASRRLVGEQYF. The CDR3 nucleotides read TGTGCCAGCAGACGACTAGTCGGGGAGCAGTACTTC. The V gene is TRBV6-1, the J gene TRBJ2-7, with D perhaps matching TRBD2 (6 bases). The CDR3 extends over 12 amino acids. Germline V gene data show CDR1 as MNHNS and CDR2 as SASEGT. The V end lost 6 bases, the J end lost 7 bases, and 13 bases lay between the germline ends.

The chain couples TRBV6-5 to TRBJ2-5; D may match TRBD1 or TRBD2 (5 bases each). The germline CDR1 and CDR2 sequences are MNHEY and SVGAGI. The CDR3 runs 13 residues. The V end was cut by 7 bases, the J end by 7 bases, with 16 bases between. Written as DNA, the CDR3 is TGTGCCAGCATGCGTGGGGGAAGGACGACCCAGTACTTC. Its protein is CASMRGGRTTQYF.

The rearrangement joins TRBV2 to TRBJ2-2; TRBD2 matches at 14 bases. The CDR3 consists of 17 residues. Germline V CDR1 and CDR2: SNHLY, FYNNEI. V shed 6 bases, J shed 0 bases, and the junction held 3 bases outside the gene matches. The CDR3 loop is CASRGTSGGPNTGELFF. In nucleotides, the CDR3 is TGTGCCAGCAGGGGGACTAGCGGGGGCCCGAACACCGGGGAGCTGTTTTTT.

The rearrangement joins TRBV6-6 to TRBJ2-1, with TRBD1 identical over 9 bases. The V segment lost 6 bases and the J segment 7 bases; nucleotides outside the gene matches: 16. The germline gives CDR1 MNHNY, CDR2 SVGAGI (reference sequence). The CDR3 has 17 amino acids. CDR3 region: CASSRRAPGQGRNEQFF. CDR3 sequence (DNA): TGTGCCAGCAGCCGTCGCGCTCCGGGACAGGGACGGAATGAGCAGTTCTTC.

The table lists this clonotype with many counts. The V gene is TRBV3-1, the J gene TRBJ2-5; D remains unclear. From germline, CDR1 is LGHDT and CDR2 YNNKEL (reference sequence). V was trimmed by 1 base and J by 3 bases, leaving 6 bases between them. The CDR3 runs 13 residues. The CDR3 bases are TGTGCCAGCAGCCAAGTTAGGAAAGAGACCCAGTACTTC. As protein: CASSQVRKETQYF.